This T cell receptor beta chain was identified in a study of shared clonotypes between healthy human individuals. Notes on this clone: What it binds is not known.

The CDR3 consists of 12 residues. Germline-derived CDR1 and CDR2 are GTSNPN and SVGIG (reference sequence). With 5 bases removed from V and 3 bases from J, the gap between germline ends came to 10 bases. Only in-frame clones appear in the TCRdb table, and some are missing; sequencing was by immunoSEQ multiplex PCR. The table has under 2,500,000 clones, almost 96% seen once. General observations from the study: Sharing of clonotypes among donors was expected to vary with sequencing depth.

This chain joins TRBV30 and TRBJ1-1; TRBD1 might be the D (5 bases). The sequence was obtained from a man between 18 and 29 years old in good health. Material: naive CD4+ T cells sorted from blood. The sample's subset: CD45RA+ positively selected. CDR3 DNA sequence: TGTGCCTGGGGGACCGGTGACACTGAAGCTTTCTTT. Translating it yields CAWGTGDTEAFF.